A selection of T cell receptor beta chains follows, all from one sample in a study of OX40 agonist ivuxolimab in advanced cancers. Libraries were prepared by immunoSEQ multiplex PCR; TCRdb keeps only in-frame clonotypes and omits some of them. The profile covers 30,000 to 40,000 clones, with roughly 79% appearing a single time and around 20% taken by the ten largest. Here the sequenced sample was CD4+ or CD8+ T cells sorted from blood, taken in a trial of the OX40 agonist ivuxolimab. These receptor sequences come from an adult with an advanced solid tumor such as melanoma, head and neck, liver or kidney cancer. CDR3s include the opening cysteine and the closing phenylalanine or tryptophan. The order of the fields is D gene, clone size, J gene, V gene, CDR3 DNA, CDR3 protein. A D gene is named only where the DNA matches it firmly. Where a row states a size, it is once, few, many or the class of an expanded clone; other rows omit it.

D: .
size: few
J: TRBJ1-5
V: TRBV6-6
DNA: TGTGCCAGCAGTCAGGGTTTGGGGCAGCCCCAGCATTTT
CDR3: CASSQGLGQPQHF

D: .
size: .
J: TRBJ1-3
V: TRBV9
DNA: TGTGCCAGCAGCGCCTGGGGCCGGGACCCTAGACACTCTGGAAACACCATATATTTT
CDR3: CASSAWGRDPRHSGNTIYF

D: TRBD2
size: .
J: TRBJ2-7
V: TRBV28
DNA: TGTGCCACAACGGATCCGGCTAGCGGGGTGTGGGAGCAGTACTTC
CDR3: CATTDPASGVWEQYF

D: TRBD2
size: .
J: TRBJ2-1
V: TRBV6-6
DNA: TGTGCCAGCAGGGGCCCTAGCGGGGCTTCCAAGCAGTTCTTC
CDR3: CASRGPSGASKQFF

D: .
size: .
J: TRBJ1-1
V: TRBV5-1
DNA: TGCGCCAGCAGCGGGGGGTTCACTGAAGCTTTCTTT
CDR3: CASSGGFTEAFF

D: TRBD1
size: .
J: TRBJ1-2
V: TRBV28
DNA: TGTGCCAGCACCGCCCCGGGACAGGGGACGGAGGGCTACACCTTC
CDR3: CASTAPGQGTEGYTF

D: .
size: .
J: TRBJ1-1
V: TRBV6-5
DNA: TGTGCCAGCAGTTACGGAGACAGGAACACTGAAGCTTTCTTT
CDR3: CASSYGDRNTEAFF

D: .
size: .
J: TRBJ2-1
V: TRBV7-2
DNA: TGTGCCAGCAGCTTAAGGAACAGGATTAATGAGCAGTTCTTC
CDR3: CASSLRNRINEQFF

D: .
size: few
J: TRBJ1-5
V: TRBV19
DNA: TGTGCCAGTAGTATTCAGGGAGGCAATCAGCCCCAGCATTTT
CDR3: CASSIQGGNQPQHF

D: TRBD1
size: .
J: TRBJ1-1
V: TRBV28
DNA: TGTGCCAGCAGTCTAGCCTCCGGGACAGGGAGGGTGGTGAACACTGAAGCTTTCTTT
CDR3: CASSLASGTGRVVNTEAFF

D: .
size: few
J: TRBJ2-7
V: TRBV6-1
DNA: TGTGCCAGCAGTCTGTCCTCCTACGAGCAGTACTTC
CDR3: CASSLSSYEQYF

D: .
size: .
J: TRBJ2-7
V: TRBV5-5
DNA: TGTGCCAGCAGCGGTAGTAGTACATCGGCCTACGAGCAGTACTTC
CDR3: CASSGSSTSAYEQYF

D: TRBD1
size: .
J: TRBJ2-2
V: TRBV6-5
DNA: TGTGCCAGCCTCGACAGGGCGGCCACCGGGGAGCTGTTTTTT
CDR3: CASLDRAATGELFF